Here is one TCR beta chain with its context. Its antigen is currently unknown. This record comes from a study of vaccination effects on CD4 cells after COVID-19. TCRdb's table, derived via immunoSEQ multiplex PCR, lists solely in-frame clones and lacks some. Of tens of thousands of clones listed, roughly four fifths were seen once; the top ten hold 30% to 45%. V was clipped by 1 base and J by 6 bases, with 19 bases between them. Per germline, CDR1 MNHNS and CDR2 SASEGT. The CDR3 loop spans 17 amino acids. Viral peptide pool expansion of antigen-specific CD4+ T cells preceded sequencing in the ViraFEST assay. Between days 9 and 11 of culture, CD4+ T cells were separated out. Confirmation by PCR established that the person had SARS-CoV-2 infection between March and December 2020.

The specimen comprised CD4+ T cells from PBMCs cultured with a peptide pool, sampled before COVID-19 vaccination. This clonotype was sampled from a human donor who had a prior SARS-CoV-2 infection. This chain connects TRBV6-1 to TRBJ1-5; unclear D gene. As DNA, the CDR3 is TGTGCCAGCAGTGAAGAACTTAGGGCGCCAATCGGTCAGCCCCAGCATTTT. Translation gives CASSEELRAPIGQPQHF.